Each of the 29 T cell receptor beta chains below was sequenced from the same sample in a study of T cells after posttransplantation cyclophosphamide. Only in-frame clones appear in the TCRdb table, and some are missing; sequencing was by immunoSEQ multiplex PCR. The sample has 37,000 or so clones, none seen only once. The specimen was PBMCs. Receptor source: a young man in good health and a related stem cell transplant donor.

The gene calls are TRBV12-3 or TRBV12-4 and TRBJ2-5, with D maybe TRBD2 (6 bases). V dropped 6 bases and J dropped 10 bases, with 12 bases sitting between them. This CDR3 has 11 amino acids. For the CDR3, the DNA is TGTGCCAGCAGCCGAGGCGGGGACCAGTACTTC. This gives the protein CASSRGGDQYF.

This clone is labeled medium-sized (0.01 to 0.1%). The rearrangement links TRBV6-1 to TRBJ1-6, with 7 bases aligning to TRBD1. V lost 2 bases and J lost 11; bases outside the gene matches: 9. Looked up from germline, CDR1 is MNHNS and CDR2 is SASEGT. The CDR3 has 15 amino acids. The DNA for the CDR3 is TGTGCCAGCAGTGAATCTGAGACAGGGAGCGCACCCCTCCACTTT. It codes for CASSESETGSAPLHF.

The sample holds a few counts of this clone. The chain uses TRBV6-5 and TRBJ2-2, with 9 bases identical to TRBD1. The trim removed 6 bases at V and 5 bases at J, leaving 7 bases unmatched. Germline CDR1 reads MNHEY; CDR2 reads SVGAGI. This CDR3 has 15 residues. As DNA, the CDR3 is TGTGCCAGCAGACACGGACAGGGGAAAACCGGGGAGCTGTTTTTT. Protein sequence: CASRHGQGKTGELFF.

This clone was seen a handful of times. The rearrangement uses TRBV2 and TRBJ2-1, with 10 bases aligning to TRBD1. This CDR3 spans 14 amino acids. V shed 5 bases and J 7 bases; nucleotides not matched to a gene: 5. CDR1 is SNHLY, CDR2 FYNNEI, per germline. DNA for the CDR3: TGTGCCAGCAGTCGACAGGGGGCAAGGAATGAGCAGTTCTTC. Protein: CASSRQGARNEQFF.

This clone appeared many times. The chain employs TRBV28 and TRBJ2-4, with 7 bases that match TRBD2. CDR3 length: 16 residues. J gave up 4 bases and V 1 base, and 7 bases lay outside the gene matches. The V gene's germline CDR1 is MDHEN and CDR2 SYDVKM. The CDR3, as DNA: TGTGCCAGCAGTTTATTAGCAGCGGGGAGTAAAAACATTCAGTACTTC. Its translation is CASSLLAAGSKNIQYF.

Many counts were recorded for this clone. The V call is TRBV25-1, the J call TRBJ1-6, with D possibly being TRBD1 (5 bases). Germline V lookup: CDR1 MGHDK, CDR2 SYGVNS. Trimming took off 2 bases at V and 7 bases at J, with 12 bases between the two ends. The CDR3 extends over 15 amino acids. Written as DNA, the CDR3 is TGTGCCAGCAGTGAAGCGGGGACGGTAAATTCACCCCTCCACTTT. Amino acids: CASSEAGTVNSPLHF. Based on the CDR3 plus reference TRBV25-1 and TRBJ1-6, the full variable domain is EADIYQTPRYLVIGTGKKITLECSQTMGHDKMYWYQQDPGMELHLIHYSYGVNSTEKGDLSSESTVSRIRTEHFPLTLESARPSHTSQYLCASSEAGTVNSPLHFGNGTRLTVT.

This clone has ten or more counts. The V and J genes are TRBV12-5 and TRBJ1-5; possibly TRBD1 for D (5 bases). CDR1 is LGHNT and CDR2 is FRNRAP in the germline V gene. V lost 7 bases, J lost 6 bases, and 19 bases lay in between. This CDR3 has 15 residues. CDR3 protein: CASATGTPRGQPQHF. The CDR3 nucleotides read TGTGCTAGTGCCACCGGGACTCCAAGGGGTCAGCCCCAGCATTTT.

This clone was seen more than once but under ten times. The rearrangement joins TRBV9 to TRBJ2-4; a possible D gene is TRBD1 (5 bases). Trimming took off 0 bases at V and 6 bases at J, with 10 bases between the two ends. The CDR3 is 14 amino acids. Germline V gene lookup returns CDR1 SGDLS and CDR2 YYNGEE. The CDR3 region has the DNA TGTGCCAGCAGCGTAGCCCCTAGGGGAAACATTCAGTACTTC. Translating gives CASSVAPRGNIQYF.

This clone was observed a handful of times. This chain connects TRBV5-1 to TRBJ2-3, with D possibly matching TRBD2 (5 bases). V lost 0 bases and J lost 0, with 11 bases in between. The CDR3 is 16 amino acids. Germline V gene data show CDR1 as SGHRS and CDR2 as YFSETQ. Here the CDR3 DNA reads TGCGCCAGCAGCTTGGTTCCTAGCCCCAGCACAGATACGCAGTATTTT. Translating it yields CASSLVPSPSTDTQYF.

This clone was counted at least ten times. This chain joins TRBV5-4 and TRBJ1-1; 8 bases are a match to TRBD1. J gave up 3 bases and V 3 bases, and 4 bases lay outside the gene matches. Per the germline V gene, CDR1 is SGHNT and CDR2 is YYREEE (reference sequence). This CDR3 is 14 amino acids long. As DNA, the CDR3 is TGTGCCAGCAGCTACAGGGGGAGGGACACTGAAGCTTTCTTT. This encodes CASSYRGRDTEAFF.

Ten or more counts support this clone. This chain links TRBV18 with TRBJ2-3; TRBD2 matches 15 bases. With 3 bases clipped from V and 1 base from J, the junction kept 8 bases outside the gene matches. The germline gives CDR1 KGHSH, CDR2 LQKENI. This CDR3 has 19 amino acids. Here the CDR3 DNA reads TGTGCCAGCTCACCCCGGACTAGCGGGGGGGCCCCTGGCACAGATACGCAGTATTTT. Translated: CASSPRTSGGAPGTDTQYF.

The genes are TRBV28 and TRBJ2-4, with TRBD2 matching 10 bases. Losses at the gene ends were 5 bases for V and 7 bases for J; bases not matched to a gene: 8. Germline CDR1 is MDHEN and CDR2 is SYDVKM. The CDR3 contains 15 residues. The CDR3 DNA sequence: TGTGCCAGCAGTCATCTGAGCGGGGGGGAGAACATTCAGTACTTC. This gives the protein CASSHLSGGENIQYF.

Many counts were recorded for this clone. The chain recombines TRBV5-6 with TRBJ1-2; TRBD1 aligns across 7 bases. V dropped 4 bases and J dropped 4; count of bases not matched to a gene: 7. From germline, CDR1 is SGHDT and CDR2 YYEEEE. This CDR3 comprises 14 residues. CDR3 loop: CASSTTGVGYGYTF. As DNA, the CDR3 is TGTGCCAGCAGCACTACAGGGGTTGGCTATGGCTACACCTTC.

This clone was picked up many times. The chain joins TRBV7-9 to TRBJ1-2; TRBD1 matches at 8 bases. Unmatched junction bases numbered 18, after V lost 5 bases and J lost 7 bases. In germline, CDR1 is SEHNR, CDR2 FQNEAQ (reference sequence). This CDR3 is 17 amino acids long. CDR3 sequence: CASSPRGRTGMVAGYTF. Written as DNA, the CDR3 is TGTGCCAGCAGCCCCAGAGGACGGACAGGGATGGTGGCTGGCTACACCTTC.

The sample holds many counts of this clone. The chain employs TRBV28 and TRBJ2-1; TRBD1 might be the D (5 bases). V lost 3 bases to trimming and J lost 1 base, with 13 bases between them. The CDR3 runs to 16 residues. From germline, CDR1 is MDHEN and CDR2 SYDVKM. This CDR3 is CASSFPNRRSYNEQFF. In DNA form, the CDR3 reads TGTGCCAGCAGTTTCCCGAACAGGAGATCCTACAATGAGCAGTTCTTC.

This clone was counted many times. The chain recombines TRBV24-1 with TRBJ1-2, with 10 bases that match TRBD1. Germline lookup yields CDR1 KGHDR and CDR2 SFDVKD. This CDR3 is 14 amino acids long. Losses at the gene ends were 9 bases for V and 3 bases for J; bases not matched to a gene: 6. As DNA, the CDR3 is TGTGCCACCTTAACCGGGACAGGGGACTATGGCTACACCTTC. Its translation: CATLTGTGDYGYTF.

This clone was counted many times. The chain employs TRBV11-2 and TRBJ2-7, with 7 bases matching TRBD2. The CDR3 contains 14 residues. The V gene end was trimmed by 4 bases and the J gene end by 5 bases; junction bases not matched to a gene: 8. Germline lookup yields CDR1 SGHAT and CDR2 FQNNGV. The DNA of the CDR3 is TGTGCCAGCAGCTCCGAGCGGGGCGATAACGAGCAGTACTTC. Translation: CASSSERGDNEQYF.

Many counts were recorded for this clone. This chain links TRBV19 with TRBJ2-7; 7 bases map to TRBD2. CDR1 is LNHDA, CDR2 SQIVND, per germline (reference sequence). CDR3 length: 14 residues. The V and J ends lost 1 base and 9 bases, in that order; junction bases with no gene match: 9. The CDR3 region is CASSIGLAHPTQYF. In nucleotides, the CDR3 is TGTGCCAGTAGTATAGGACTAGCCCATCCCACGCAGTACTTC. The entire variable domain, with the rest obtained from reference TRBV19 and TRBJ2-7, is as follows: DGGITQSPKYLFRKEGQNVTLSCEQNLNHDAMYWYRQDPGQGLRLIYYSQIVNDFQKGDIAEGYSVSREKKESFPLTVTSAQKNPTAFYLCASSIGLAHPTQYFGPGTRLTVT.

This clone was seen many times. The chain employs TRBV7-9 and TRBJ2-7, with a weak D call TRBD2 (5 bases). CDR1 is SEHNR and CDR2 is FQNEAQ in the germline V gene (reference sequence). The CDR3 length is 15 residues. V shed 2 bases and J shed 2 bases, with 13 bases lying between them. Written as DNA, the CDR3 is TGTGCCAGCAGCTTAAAAGGACTGCGGCCCTACGAGCAGTACTTC. Amino acids: CASSLKGLRPYEQYF.

This clone was recorded many times. The chain uses TRBV6-2 or TRBV6-3 and TRBJ1-2, with D possibly being TRBD1 (5 bases). Germline V CDR1 and CDR2: MNHEY, SVGEGT. V lost 7 bases and J 4 bases, leaving 16 bases between the germline ends. CDR3 size: 14 residues. As DNA, the CDR3 is TGTGCCAGCACTCAGACAGCAACTCTCTATGGCTACACCTTC. It is translated as CASTQTATLYGYTF.

In its sample, this clone was seen a few times. The chain links TRBV15 to TRBJ2-3; 7 positions match TRBD2. The CDR3 length is 17 residues. CDR1 is LNHNV, CDR2 YYDKDF, per germline (reference sequence). With 4 bases clipped from V and 2 bases from J, the junction kept 12 bases outside the gene matches. CDR3 protein: CATSKTSPTSYTDTQYF. DNA of the CDR3: TGTGCCACCAGCAAGACTAGCCCTACTTCCTACACAGATACGCAGTATTTT.

This clone ranks as medium-sized. The DNA for the CDR3 is TGTGCCAGCAGCCTCAACCTGGGGGACAGGCAACGCGAGCAGTACTTC. It codes for CASSLNLGDRQREQYF. V is TRBV13 and J is TRBJ2-7, with 8 bases identical to TRBD1. J gave up 6 bases and V 5 bases, and 15 bases lay outside the gene matches. The CDR3 consists of 16 residues. Germline V gene lookup returns CDR1 PRHDT and CDR2 FYEKMQ (reference sequence).

This clone was found many times. This chain uses TRBV13 with TRBJ1-2, with D maybe TRBD1 (5 bases). Germline V gives CDR1 PRHDT, CDR2 FYEKMQ (reference sequence). The CDR3 has 14 amino acids. Trimming cost V 5 bases and J 1 base, with 11 bases left between them. The CDR3 loop reads CASSLRDINYGYTF. As DNA, the CDR3 is TGTGCCAGCAGCCTCAGGGATATTAACTATGGCTACACCTTC. Filled out from reference TRBV13 and TRBJ1-2, the complete variable domain reads AAGVIQSPRHLIKEKRETATLKCYPIPRHDTVYWYQQGPGQDPQFLISFYEKMQSDKGSIPDRFSAQQFSDYHSELNMSSLELGDSALYFCASSLRDINYGYTFGSGTRLTVV.

This clone has a count of ten or more. The V call is TRBV19, the J call TRBJ2-5; 9 nucleotides align to TRBD2. The CDR3 consists of 15 residues. After removal of 3 bases from V and 5 bases from J, the junction contained 7 bases not matched to a gene. Germline loops: CDR1 LNHDA, CDR2 SQIVND (reference sequence). The CDR3 sequence: CASSIASGGPETQYF. The CDR3 DNA sequence: TGTGCCAGTAGTATCGCAAGCGGGGGGCCGGAGACCCAGTACTTC.

This clone was seen many times. The chain employs TRBV7-2 and TRBJ1-5; TRBD1 matches 11 bases. The germline V gene encodes CDR1 SGHTA and CDR2 FQGNSA. Germline trimming cut 6 bases from V and 2 bases from J; bases unmatched to any gene: 6. The CDR3 totals 16 residues. This chain's CDR3 is CASSSRTGGGNQPQHF. The CDR3 nucleotides are TGTGCCAGCAGTTCTCGGACAGGGGGCGGCAATCAGCCCCAGCATTTT.

The chain uses TRBV7-8 and TRBJ2-5, with D maybe TRBD1 (6 bases). CDR3 size: 17 residues. Per the germline V gene, CDR1 is SGHVS and CDR2 is FQNEAQ. V was pared by 4 bases and J by 4 bases, with 22 bases between. For the CDR3, the DNA is TGTGCCAGCAGCTCCGGACAGCCAGCGGTATCCGGAGAGACCCAGTACTTC. This codes for CASSSGQPAVSGETQYF.

This clone was observed many times. The chain is built from TRBV6-2 or TRBV6-3 and TRBJ1-1; D remains unclear. From germline, CDR1 is MNHEY and CDR2 SVGEGT. This CDR3 is 11 amino acids long. Trimming stripped 4 bases from V and 8 bases from J, with 8 bases between. The CDR3: CASSSVSEAFF. As DNA, the CDR3 is TGTGCCAGCAGTTCTGTCTCCGAAGCTTTCTTT.

This clone was counted ten times or more. V gene TRBV15 combines with J gene TRBJ2-7; TRBD2 aligns across 8 bases. V lost 0 bases, J lost 2 bases, and 12 bases stayed unmatched. The germline V gene encodes CDR1 LNHNV and CDR2 YYDKDF (reference sequence). CDR3 size: 18 residues. This CDR3 reads CATSRDHVGGGSTYEQYF. As DNA, the CDR3 is TGTGCCACCAGCAGAGATCACGTGGGCGGGGGGTCCACCTACGAGCAGTACTTC.

This clone was counted many times. CDR3 residues: CASRGASGEQYF. CDR3 nucleotides: TGCGCCAGCAGGGGGGCCTCGGGAGAGCAGTACTTC. The chain combines TRBV10-1 with TRBJ2-7; D might be TRBD1 (6 bases). This CDR3 region has 12 residues. Trimming left V 6 bases short and J 7 bases short, with 13 bases between. CDR1 and CDR2 from the germline V gene are WNHNN and SYGVQD (reference sequence).